This T cell receptor (beta chain) was retrieved from a study of blood T cell repertoires in COVID-19. About the study: Italy, Spain and the United States were the sources of the convalescent and acute COVID-19 samples.

Participants were aged roughly 18 to 95 years, lived in 20 to 25 US areas, and enrolled virtually. The authors' processing: It was from reference gene primer amplification that nucleated cell counts were estimated. Clones were sequenced by immunoSEQ multiplex PCR, and TCRdb holds only the in-frame ones, with some missing. V and J calls and clone size follow that table, whereas D and trimming were derived from the DNA. This table has 300,000 to 400,000 clones, more than 75% appearing once. Germline V gene lookup returns CDR1 MDHEN and CDR2 SYDVKM. V shed 10 bases and J shed 5 bases, with 21 bases lying between them. The CDR3 contains 14 residues.

The TCR comes from a woman younger than 45 who had recovered from COVID-19. The sample consisted of PBMCs or T cells enriched from blood (not recorded which). J is TRBJ2-7 and V is TRBV28; D is perhaps TRBD1 (6 bases). The CDR3 DNA reads TGTGCCACCGAGTCACCCACAGGGTTCCACGAGCAGTACTTC. Amino acid sequence: CATESPTGFHEQYF.